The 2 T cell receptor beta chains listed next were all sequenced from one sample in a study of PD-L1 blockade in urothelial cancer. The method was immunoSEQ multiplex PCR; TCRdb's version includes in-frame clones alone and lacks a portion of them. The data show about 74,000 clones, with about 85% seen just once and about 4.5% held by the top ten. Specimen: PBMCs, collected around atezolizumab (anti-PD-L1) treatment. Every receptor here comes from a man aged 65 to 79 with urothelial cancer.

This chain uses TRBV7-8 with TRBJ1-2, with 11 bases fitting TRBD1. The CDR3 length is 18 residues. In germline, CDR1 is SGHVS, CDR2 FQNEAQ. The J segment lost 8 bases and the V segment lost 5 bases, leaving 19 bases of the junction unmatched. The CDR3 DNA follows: TGTGCCAGCAGCGGATGGACAGGGGGCCATAGGCTAAGGGAGGGCTACACCTTC. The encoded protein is CASSGWTGGHRLREGYTF.

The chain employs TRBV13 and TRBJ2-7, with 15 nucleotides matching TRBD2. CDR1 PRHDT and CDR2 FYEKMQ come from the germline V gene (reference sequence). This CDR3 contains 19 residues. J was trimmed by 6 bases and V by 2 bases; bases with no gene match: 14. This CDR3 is CASSLNGGLAGGNAREQYF. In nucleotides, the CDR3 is TGTGCCAGCAGCTTAAACGGGGGACTAGCGGGAGGTAACGCTCGCGAGCAGTACTTC. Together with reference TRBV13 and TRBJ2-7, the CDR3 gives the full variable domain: AAGVIQSPRHLIKEKRETATLKCYPIPRHDTVYWYQQGPGQDPQFLISFYEKMQSDKGSIPDRFSAQQFSDYHSELNMSSLELGDSALYFCASSLNGGLAGGNAREQYFGPGTRLTVT.